This T cell receptor beta chain was documented in a study of somatic mutations in cytotoxic T cells in rheumatoid arthritis. Study-wide background: It was right after diagnosis, before any treatment, that patient blood (less than 33 ml EDTA) was drawn. Study outcomes and limitations: The study found that the largest CD8+ clone exceeded 20% of CD8+ cells in about an eighth of the roughly 60 patients. Greater age accompanied higher CD8+ clonality in rheumatoid arthritis patients, a pattern that was absent in healthy controls. The study found no significant difference in CD8+ T-cell clonality between rheumatoid arthritis patients and age-matched healthy controls.

With regard to this clone: Its target is not known.

Sequenced by immunoSEQ multiplex PCR; TCRdb stores in-frame clones only, minus some. This sample has around 12,000 clones; less than 80% occur once, and the top ten carry almost 35%. CDR1 is SGHTA, CDR2 FQGNSA, per germline. V lost 5 bases, J lost 7 bases, and 14 bases lay in between. The CDR3 covers 13 residues. Sequencing was performed on CD8+ T cells sorted from blood. V usage is TRBV7-2 and J usage is TRBJ1-2, with D perhaps TRBD1 (5 bases). The TCR comes from an adult with rheumatoid arthritis. CDR3 region: CASSANYGGGYTF. The CDR3 DNA is TGTGCCAGCAGCGCCAATTACGGGGGTGGCTACACCTTC.